This record concerns one T cell receptor (beta chain) sequence. Its antigen is unidentified. 60 Vbeta and 13 Jbeta primers were used in PCR. The repertoire was sequenced with immunoSEQ multiplex PCR; TCRdb's copy has only in-frame clones and lacks some. Of 95,000 to 150,000 clones listed, 75% are singletons. The entry originates in a study of cytomegalovirus exposure and HLA in healthy donors. Notes on the study in general: Across HLA loci, a later analysis found differing TCR association rates, with DRB1 most and HLA-C fewest. In a later analysis, TCR beta V- and J-gene trimming showed a link to a missense DCLRE1C variant. It has been reported that TCR beta sequences accurately predicted the HLA-A and HLA-B alleles of most subjects.

Germline CDR1 and CDR2: SGHRS and YFSETQ. With V trimmed by 1 base and J by 4 bases, 12 bases remained unmatched. The CDR3 extends over 19 amino acids. The sequence derives from a woman aged 40 to 49 in good health and CMV-seropositive. Sequencing was performed on PBMCs. The chain is built from TRBV5-1 and TRBJ1-4, with 11 nucleotides matching TRBD1. The CDR3 spells CASSLNRSGTGGYNEKLFF. The CDR3 DNA follows: TGCGCCAGCAGCTTGAACAGGTCCGGGACAGGGGGATATAATGAAAAACTGTTTTTT.